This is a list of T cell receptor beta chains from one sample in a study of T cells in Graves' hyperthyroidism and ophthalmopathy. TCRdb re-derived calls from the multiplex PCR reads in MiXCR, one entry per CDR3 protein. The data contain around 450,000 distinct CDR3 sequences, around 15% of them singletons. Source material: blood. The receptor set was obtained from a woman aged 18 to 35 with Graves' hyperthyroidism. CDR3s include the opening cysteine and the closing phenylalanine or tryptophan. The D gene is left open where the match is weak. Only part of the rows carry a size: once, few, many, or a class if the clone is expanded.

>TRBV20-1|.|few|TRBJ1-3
CSAHGADTIYF
TGCAGTGCTCATGGGGCAGACACCATATATTTT
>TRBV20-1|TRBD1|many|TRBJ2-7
CSARPRTGWHEQYF
TGCAGTGCTAGACCCCGGACAGGGTGGCACGAGCAGTACTTC
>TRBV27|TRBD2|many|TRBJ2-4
CASRASGSSSHIQYF
TGTGCCAGCAGGGCTAGCGGGAGTTCCAGCCACATTCAGTACTTC
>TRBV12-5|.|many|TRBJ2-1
CASGLVSEQFF
TGTGCTAGTGGTTTGGTATCCGAGCAGTTCTTC
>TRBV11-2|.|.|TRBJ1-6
CASSQETATNSPLHF
TGTGCCAGCAGCCAAGAAACAGCTACTAATTCACCCCTCCACTTT
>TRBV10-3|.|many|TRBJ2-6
CAISDAGPSGANVLTF
TGTGCCATCAGTGACGCAGGGCCGTCTGGGGCCAACGTCCTGACTTTC
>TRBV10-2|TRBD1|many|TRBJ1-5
CASSETGANQPQHF
TGCGCCAGCAGCGAGACAGGGGCTAATCAGCCCCAGCATTTT
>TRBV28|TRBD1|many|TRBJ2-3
CASSWGDRVGSDTQYF
TGTGCCAGCAGCTGGGGGGACAGGGTAGGGTCAGATACGCAGTATTTT
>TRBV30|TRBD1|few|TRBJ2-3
CAWSALRGSTDTQYF
TGTGCCTGGAGTGCCCTCAGGGGGAGCACAGATACGCAGTATTTT
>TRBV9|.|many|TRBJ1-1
CASSPAGGAWAEAFF
TGTGCCAGCAGCCCAGCCGGGGGAGCTTGGGCTGAAGCTTTCTTT
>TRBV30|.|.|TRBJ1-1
CAWSAGFGHLNTEAFF
TGTGCCTGGAGCGCTGGCTTCGGACACCTGAACACTGAAGCTTTCTTT
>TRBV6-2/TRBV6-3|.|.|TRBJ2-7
CASSDPFTGIVYEQYF
TGTGCCAGCAGTGACCCTTTCACAGGGATCGTCTACGAGCAGTACTTC
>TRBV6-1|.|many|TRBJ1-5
CASSGAGTPYSNQPQHF
TGTGCCAGCAGTGGAGCCGGGACACCATATAGCAATCAGCCCCAGCATTTT
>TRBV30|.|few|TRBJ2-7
CAWNPSPDYEQYF
TGTGCCTGGAACCCGAGCCCGGACTACGAGCAGTACTTC
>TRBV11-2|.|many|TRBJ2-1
CASETLLRAPYNEQFF
TGTGCCAGCGAGACCTTATTGCGGGCCCCCTACAATGAGCAGTTCTTC
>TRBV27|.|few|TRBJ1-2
CASSLQGKNGYTF
TGTGCCAGCAGTTTACAGGGGAAAAATGGCTACACCTTC
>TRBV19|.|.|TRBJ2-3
CASSEDFITDTQYF
TGTGCCAGTAGTGAGGACTTCATCACAGATACGCAGTATTTT
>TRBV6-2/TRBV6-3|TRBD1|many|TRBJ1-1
CASTADRVTEAFF
TGTGCCAGCACCGCGGACAGGGTTACTGAAGCTTTCTTT
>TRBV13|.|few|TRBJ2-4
CASCLRAKGIQYF
TGTGCCAGCTGCTTACGGGCGAAAGGCATTCAGTACTTC
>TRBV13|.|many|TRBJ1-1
CASSSLARNTEAFF
TGTGCCAGCAGCTCCCTGGCCCGGAACACTGAAGCTTTCTTT
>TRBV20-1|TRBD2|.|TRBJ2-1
CSAPQPTSGSSYNEQFF
TGCAGTGCTCCCCAACCCACTAGCGGGAGCTCCTACAATGAGCAGTTCTTC
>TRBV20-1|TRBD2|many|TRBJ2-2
CSAAHGLVANTGELFF
TGCAGTGCCGCCCATGGACTAGTCGCGAACACCGGGGAGCTGTTTTTT
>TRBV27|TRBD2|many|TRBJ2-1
CASSPGTINNEQFF
TGTGCCAGCAGCCCCGGGACTATCAACAATGAGCAGTTCTTC
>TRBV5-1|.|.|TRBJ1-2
CASSPAGANYGYTF
TGCGCCAGCAGCCCGGCGGGAGCTAACTATGGCTACACCTTC
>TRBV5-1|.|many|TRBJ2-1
CASSLEAPGAYNEQFF
TGCGCCAGCAGCTTGGAAGCCCCGGGAGCCTACAATGAGCAGTTCTTC
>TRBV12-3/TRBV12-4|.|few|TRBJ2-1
CASSSGISYNEQFF
TGTGCCAGCAGTTCGGGGATCTCCTACAATGAGCAGTTCTTC
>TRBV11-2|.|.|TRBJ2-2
CASSLRSPWGTGELFF
TGTGCCAGCAGCTTAAGAAGCCCCTGGGGCACCGGGGAGCTGTTTTTT
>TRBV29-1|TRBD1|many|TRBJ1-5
CSVGDGDRQPQHF
TGCAGCGTTGGCGACGGGGACAGGCAGCCCCAGCATTTT
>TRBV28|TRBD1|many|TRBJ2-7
CASTHHGTANYEQYF
TGTGCCAGCACGCACCACGGGACAGCTAACTACGAGCAGTACTTC
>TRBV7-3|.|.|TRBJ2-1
CASSSRGLYNEQFF
TGTGCCAGCAGCTCCCGCGGGCTGTACAATGAGCAGTTCTTC
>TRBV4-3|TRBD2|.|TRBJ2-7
CASSQVVAGGSYEQYF
TGCGCCAGCAGCCAAGTTGTAGCGGGAGGTTCCTACGAGCAGTACTTC
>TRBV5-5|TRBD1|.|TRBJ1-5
CASRPTTGGPSQPQHF
TGTGCCAGCAGGCCAACGACAGGGGGCCCGTCCCAGCCCCAGCATTTT
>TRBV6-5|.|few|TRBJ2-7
CASSYAPWGKGLSEQYF
TGTGCCAGCAGTTACGCTCCTTGGGGGAAGGGGCTTAGCGAGCAGTACTTC
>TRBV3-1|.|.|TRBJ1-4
CASSPPGYNEKLFF
TGTGCCAGCAGCCCTCCTGGATATAATGAAAAACTGTTTTTT
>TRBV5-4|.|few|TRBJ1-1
CASSLPTVAEAFF
TGTGCCAGCAGCTTGCCTACAGTGGCTGAAGCTTTCTTT
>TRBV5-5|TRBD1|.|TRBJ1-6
CASSPITGARNSPLHF
TGTGCCAGCAGCCCTATTACAGGGGCGCGGAATTCACCCCTCCACTTT
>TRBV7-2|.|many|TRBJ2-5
CASSTQDYQETQYF
TGTGCCAGCAGCACGCAGGACTACCAAGAGACCCAGTACTTC
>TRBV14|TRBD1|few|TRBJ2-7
CASSQRDRGALYEQYF
TGTGCCAGCAGCCAACGCGACAGGGGTGCCTTGTACGAGCAGTACTTC
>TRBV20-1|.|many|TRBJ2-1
CSARDVDYPTWEQFF
TGCAGTGCTAGAGATGTGGACTACCCTACGTGGGAGCAGTTCTTC
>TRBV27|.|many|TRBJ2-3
CASSLGYLPTDTQYF
TGTGCCAGCAGTTTGGGCTACCTCCCCACAGATACGCAGTATTTT
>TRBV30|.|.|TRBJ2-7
CAWSKGLVYEQYF
TGTGCCTGGAGTAAAGGTTTAGTCTACGAGCAGTACTTC
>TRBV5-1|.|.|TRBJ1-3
CASSLGRNSGNTIYF
TGCGCCAGCAGCTTGGGACGGAACTCTGGAAACACCATATATTTT
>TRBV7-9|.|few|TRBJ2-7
CASSLGRTPGDEQYF
TGTGCCAGCAGCTTAGGGCGGACTCCTGGCGACGAGCAGTACTTC
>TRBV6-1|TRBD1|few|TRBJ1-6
CASSRGQGGNSPLHF
TGTGCCAGCAGTCGAGGACAGGGAGGAAATTCACCCCTCCACTTT
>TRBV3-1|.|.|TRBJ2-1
CASSLRGGRFSYNEQFF
TGTGCCAGCAGCTTAAGGGGGGGCCGATTCTCCTACAATGAGCAGTTCTTC
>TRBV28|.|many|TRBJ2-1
CASSLFPKGTYNEQFF
TGTGCCAGCAGTTTATTTCCCAAGGGAACCTACAATGAGCAGTTCTTC
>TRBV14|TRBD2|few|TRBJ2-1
CASSQDRLAGDEQFF
TGTGCCAGCAGCCAAGATAGATTAGCGGGAGATGAGCAGTTCTTC
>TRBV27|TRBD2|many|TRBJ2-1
CASSSHSSGRSGNEQFF
TGTGCCAGCAGTTCCCATTCTAGCGGGAGAAGTGGCAATGAGCAGTTCTTC
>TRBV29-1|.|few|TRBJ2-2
CSVEENTGELFF
TGCAGCGTTGAAGAGAACACCGGGGAGCTGTTTTTT
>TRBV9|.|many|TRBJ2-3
CASSVVARTDTQYF
TGTGCCAGCAGCGTAGTGGCTAGGACAGATACGCAGTATTTT